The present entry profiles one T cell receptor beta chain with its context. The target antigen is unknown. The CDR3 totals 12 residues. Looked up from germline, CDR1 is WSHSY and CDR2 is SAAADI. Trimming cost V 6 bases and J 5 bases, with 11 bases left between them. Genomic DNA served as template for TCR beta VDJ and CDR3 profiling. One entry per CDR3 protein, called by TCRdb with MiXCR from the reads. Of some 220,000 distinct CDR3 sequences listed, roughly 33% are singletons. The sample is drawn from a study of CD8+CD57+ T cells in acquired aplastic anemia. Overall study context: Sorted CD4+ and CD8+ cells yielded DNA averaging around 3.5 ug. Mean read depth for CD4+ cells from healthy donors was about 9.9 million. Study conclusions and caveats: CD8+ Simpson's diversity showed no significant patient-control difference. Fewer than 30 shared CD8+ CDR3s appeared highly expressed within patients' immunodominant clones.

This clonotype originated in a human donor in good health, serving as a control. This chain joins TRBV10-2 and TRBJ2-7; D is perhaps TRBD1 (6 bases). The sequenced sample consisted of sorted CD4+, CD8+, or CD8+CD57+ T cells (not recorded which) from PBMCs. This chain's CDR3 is CASRQGRDEQYF. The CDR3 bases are TGCGCCAGCAGACAGGGTCGCGACGAGCAGTACTTC.